A single sample is the source of the 18 T cell receptor beta chains below, sequenced in a study of T cell changes during pregnancy in multiple sclerosis. Profiling relied on immunoSEQ multiplex PCR, and the TCRdb table lists in-frame clones only, not all of them. The sample lists 38,000 or so clones, 85% to 95% seen once, with around 0.4% in the top ten. This material consisted of CD4+ T cells from peripheral blood mononuclear cells, taken in the second trimester of pregnancy. These receptors came from a female donor with multiple sclerosis, enrolled in a pregnancy study.

V is TRBV7-9 and J is TRBJ2-5; 10 bases agree with TRBD2. CDR1 and CDR2 (germline): SEHNR, FQNEAQ (reference sequence). Unmatched junction bases numbered 11, after V lost 5 bases and J lost 2 bases. The CDR3 is 17 amino acids. The CDR3: CASSQGLAGAGQETQYF. For the CDR3, the DNA is TGTGCCAGCAGCCAGGGGCTAGCGGGAGCCGGGCAAGAGACCCAGTACTTC.

The rearrangement joins TRBV19 to TRBJ1-4, with a possible D match to TRBD1 (6 bases). Between the trimmed V and J ends, which lost 6 bases and 5 bases, there was a span of 13 bases. This CDR3 has 14 residues. Germline CDR1 LNHDA, CDR2 SQIVND (reference sequence). In nucleotides, the CDR3 is TGTGCCAGTAGAGACACAGGGTGGAATGAAAAACTGTTTTTT. This translates into CASRDTGWNEKLFF.

The chain couples TRBV18 to TRBJ1-5, with D unclear. The CDR3 is 14 amino acids. Germline CDR1 and CDR2: KGHSH and LQKENI. The V end lost 4 bases, the J end lost 7 bases, and 14 bases lay between the germline ends. The CDR3 sequence: CASSHEGGEQPQHF. In DNA, the CDR3 is TGTGCCAGCTCACACGAGGGCGGGGAACAGCCCCAGCATTTT.

In DNA, the CDR3 is TGTGCCAGCAGCGTGACTAGCGGGAAAGTAAATGAGCAGTTCTTC. This sequence encodes CASSVTSGKVNEQFF. The rearrangement uses TRBV9 and TRBJ2-1; 11 bases are shared with TRBD2. Germline assignment: CDR1 SGDLS and CDR2 YYNGEE. The CDR3 runs to 15 residues. V shed 2 bases and J 7 bases; nucleotides not matched to a gene: 5.

This sequence joins TRBV7-9 and TRBJ1-2; tentative D call: TRBD1 (6 bases). This CDR3 has 14 residues. Germline V gene sequence: CDR1 SEHNR, CDR2 FQNEAQ (reference sequence). V lost 1 base to trimming and J lost 8 bases, with 14 bases between them. The CDR3 here is CASSLGGQSEGYTF. DNA for the CDR3: TGTGCCAGCAGCTTAGGAGGACAGTCGGAAGGCTACACCTTC.

The chain couples TRBV6-5 to TRBJ2-2, with 8 positions matching TRBD2. CDR1 and CDR2 from the germline V gene are MNHEY and SVGAGI. J lost 3 bases, V lost 6 bases, and 6 bases had no gene match. The CDR3 contains 15 residues. CDR3 sequence (DNA): TGTGCCAGCAGATCAGCGGGAGTTCACACCGGGGAGCTGTTTTTT. This codes for CASRSAGVHTGELFF.

The chain couples TRBV30 to TRBJ2-5, with a weak D call TRBD1 (6 bases). The CDR3 has 13 residues. Trimming cost V 4 bases and J 9 bases, with 18 bases left between them. Looked up from germline, CDR1 is GTSNPN and CDR2 is SVGIG (reference sequence). CDR3 sequence reads: CAWIRTGPGAQYF. The CDR3 DNA follows: TGTGCCTGGATTCGAACAGGCCCAGGGGCCCAGTACTTC.

This clone was found a few times. CDR3 in amino acids: CASSLVVVAGGSDTQYF. In DNA, the CDR3 is TGTGCCAGCAGCTTAGTAGTGGTAGCGGGAGGTTCAGATACGCAGTATTTT. The rearrangement uses TRBV11-3 and TRBJ2-3; 10 nucleotides match TRBD2. In germline, CDR1 is SGHNT, CDR2 YENEEA. There are 17 residues in the CDR3. Trimming took 1 base from V and 4 from J; bases not matched to a gene: 8.

The rearrangement uses TRBV27 and TRBJ2-7, with TRBD2 matching over 7 bases. From germline, CDR1 is MNHEY and CDR2 SMNVEV (reference sequence). J was trimmed by 0 bases and V by 5 bases; bases with no gene match: 7. This CDR3 comprises 15 residues. Here the CDR3 reads CASSLGSGVSYEQYF. CDR3 DNA sequence: TGTGCCAGCAGTCTAGGAAGCGGGGTCTCCTACGAGCAGTACTTC.

The V and J genes are TRBV6-1 and TRBJ1-4, with D possibly TRBD1 on 5 matching bases. Germline CDR1 reads MNHNS; CDR2 reads SASEGT. The ends were cut back, 0 bases at V and 1 base at J, with 12 bases in the middle. CDR3 length: 17 residues. The CDR3 loop is CASSEAGGIGTNEKLFF. The CDR3 DNA is TGTGCCAGCAGTGAAGCGGGGGGGATCGGAACTAATGAAAAACTGTTTTTT.

The genes are TRBV18 and TRBJ2-1, with D maybe TRBD2 (6 bases). Germline V CDR1 and CDR2: KGHSH, LQKENI. The V gene lost 8 bases and the J gene lost 7 bases, with 21 bases spanning the gap. The CDR3 consists of 15 residues. The CDR3 loop is CASTPGAGRRNEQFF. CDR3 coding DNA: TGTGCCAGCACGCCAGGTGCGGGGCGAAGGAATGAGCAGTTCTTC.

CDR3 sequence: CASSLTTNTEAFF. In nucleotides, the CDR3 is TGTGCCAGCAGCCTAACTACGAACACTGAAGCTTTCTTT. The rearrangement joins TRBV5-5 to TRBJ1-1; D is ambiguous. V was shortened by 4 bases and J by 1 base, with 8 bases between the two germline ends. CDR1 is SGHKS, CDR2 YYEKEE, per germline (reference sequence). The CDR3 is 13 amino acids.

The chain couples TRBV19 to TRBJ2-5, with D maybe TRBD1 (6 bases). The V end lost 6 bases, the J end lost 4 bases, and 18 bases lay between the germline ends. Germline V CDR1 and CDR2: LNHDA, SQIVND (reference sequence). This CDR3 has 15 amino acids. CDR3 sequence (DNA): TGTGCCAGTAGCTCTTTAGGGGGTTTGGGAGAGACCCAGTACTTC. Translated: CASSSLGGLGETQYF.

The J gene is TRBJ2-5, the V gene TRBV19, with 7 bases fitting TRBD1. Looked up from germline, CDR1 is LNHDA and CDR2 is SQIVND (reference sequence). This CDR3 is built from 13 residues. V lost 6 bases and J lost 5; bases outside the gene matches: 6. The CDR3 DNA is TGTGCCAGTAGCCGACAGGGCGTGGAGACCCAGTACTTC. Translated, it gives CASSRQGVETQYF.

This chain links TRBV20-1 with TRBJ1-6, with 7 bases matching TRBD1. V shed 6 bases, J shed 14 bases, and the junction held 7 bases outside the gene matches. The V gene's germline CDR1 is DFQATT and CDR2 SNEGSKA (reference sequence). CDR3 length: 11 amino acids. CDR3 amino acids: CSARRGLALHF. Here the CDR3 DNA reads TGCAGTGCGAGAAGGGGGCTGGCCCTCCACTTT.

The chain joins TRBV5-4 to TRBJ1-5; the match to TRBD1 covers 9 bases. The V and J ends lost 0 bases and 0 bases, in that order; junction bases with no gene match: 1. CDR1 is SGHNT, CDR2 YYREEE, per germline (reference sequence). This CDR3 contains 16 residues. CDR3 nucleotides: TGTGCCAGCAGCTTGGGGACAGGGGATAGCAATCAGCCCCAGCATTTT. Its protein product is CASSLGTGDSNQPQHF.

J is TRBJ2-3 and V is TRBV15; 7 nucleotides line up with TRBD2. With 0 bases clipped from V and 3 bases from J, the junction kept 6 bases outside the gene matches. CDR1 is LNHNV and CDR2 is YYDKDF in the germline V gene (reference sequence). The CDR3 is made up of 16 amino acids. The chain's CDR3 is CATSRDSAGPTDTQYF. As DNA, the CDR3 is TGTGCCACCAGCAGAGATTCAGCGGGGCCTACAGATACGCAGTATTTT.

The chain has TRBV28 and TRBJ1-5, with D perhaps TRBD1 (5 bases). The CDR3 sequence is 15 residues long. Germline V lookup: CDR1 MDHEN, CDR2 SYDVKM. V was trimmed by 1 base and J by 6 bases, leaving 13 bases between them. In nucleotides, the CDR3 is TGTGCCAGCAGTTTATTGGGGCCGGAAGGTCAGCCCCAGCATTTT. Amino acids: CASSLLGPEGQPQHF.